Reported below is one TCR beta chain. The method was immunoSEQ multiplex PCR; TCRdb's version includes in-frame clones alone and lacks a portion of them. The sample gives about 50,000 clones, about three quarters of which show up once; about 39% is in the top ten. J lost 5 bases, V lost 0 bases, and 6 bases had no gene match. This CDR3 is built from 17 residues. Per the germline V gene, CDR1 is LGHNA and CDR2 is YSLEER. The data were obtained in a study of cytotoxic CD8 clonotypes in ibrutinib-treated CLL. This clonotype was sampled from a human donor with chronic lymphocytic leukemia. Sequencing was performed on PBMCs, taken after 12 months of ibrutinib treatment. This chain uses TRBV4-3 with TRBJ2-2; TRBD1 matches at 10 bases. CDR3 in DNA: TGCGCCAGCAGCCAAGATAGGACAGGGGGGGGTACCGGGGAGCTGTTTTTT. It codes for CASSQDRTGGGTGELFF.